Sequencing of this T cell receptor beta chain was carried out in a study of T cell responses to AZD1222 COVID-19 vaccine. Study results and limitations: Researchers took repertoire samples only after the peak T cell response had come. Per reports, nearly half of all spike-specific TCRs target regions that are unmutated in variants.

With 8 bases removed from V and 5 bases from J, the gap between germline ends came to 10 bases. This CDR3 is 12 amino acids long. CDR1 is SNHLY and CDR2 is FYNNEI in the germline V gene. As for this clone: What it recognizes is unknown.

Sequenced by immunoSEQ multiplex PCR; TCRdb stores in-frame clones only, minus some. Of 100,000 to 150,000 clones listed, about 92% are singletons. The material was peripheral blood, obtained on day 0 of AZD1222 vaccination. This TCR was sampled from an adult in good health. The gene calls are TRBV2 and TRBJ1-5; possibly TRBD1 for D (5 bases). CDR3 loop: CASHGTDQPQHF. In DNA form, the CDR3 reads TGTGCCAGCCACGGGACTGATCAGCCCCAGCATTTT.